The TCR beta chain described here comes from a study of blood T cell repertoires in COVID-19. Looking at the study overall: The study drew acute and convalescent COVID-19 samples from the United States, Italy and Spain.

Each participant's cohort was designated according to participant-reported clinical history. In the original workflow: The authors estimated nucleated cell counts from reference gene primer amplification. The assay was immunoSEQ multiplex PCR, and TCRdb's table has in-frame clones only and misses some. V and J calls and clone size are as listed in that table; D and trimming were resolved from the DNA. The sample yields some 290,000 clones, roughly 91% seen once. Specimen: PBMCs or T cells enriched from blood (not recorded which). The sequence was obtained from a woman between 25 and 40 years old who had recovered from COVID-19.

CDR3 in amino acids: CASSPEAGGAGGNTIYF. The CDR3 DNA reads TGTGCCAGCAGCCCAGAGGCAGGGGGCGCGGGGGGAAACACCATATATTTT. The rearrangement uses TRBV3-1 (or the pseudogene TRBV3-2) and TRBJ1-3; TRBD1 matches 8 bases. With 4 bases clipped from V and 4 bases from J, the junction kept 12 bases outside the gene matches. The length of the CDR3 is 17 residues. CDR1 and CDR2 (germline): LGHDT, YNNKEL (reference sequence).